The present TCR beta chain was sequenced within a study of blood T cell repertoires in COVID-19. Study background: The analysed material was cDNA or gDNA that came from T cells, B-cell-depleted T cells, or PBMCs.

Clones were read by immunoSEQ multiplex PCR, and TCRdb kept only the in-frame ones, dropping some. Seen here are a few hundred thousand clones, around 91% observed once, and the top ten hold 0.6%. V lost 4 bases and J 6 bases, leaving 16 bases between the germline ends. Germline CDR1 is SGDLS and CDR2 is YYNGEE. The CDR3 spans 15 residues. The source of this sequence is a man aged 18 to 29 who had recovered from COVID-19. The chain employs TRBV9 and TRBJ2-2; possible D gene TRBD1, 6 bases. Specimen: PBMCs or T cells enriched from blood (not recorded which). The CDR3, as DNA: TGTGCCAGCAGCAAAGGGGGTGGCGTTTCCGGGGAGCTGTTTTTT. It is translated as CASSKGGGVSGELFF.